One and the same sample provided the 31 T cell receptor beta chains below, sequenced in a study of T cell responses to AZD1222 COVID-19 vaccine. The table came from immunoSEQ multiplex PCR; TCRdb's copy has only in-frame clones and leaves some out. The top ten clones hold over 4.5% of a sample with more than 120,000 clones, 70% to 90% of them seen once. The specimen was peripheral blood, collected 28 days after the second AZD1222 dose. Every receptor here comes from an adult who received the AZD1222 COVID-19 vaccine.

The rearrangement links TRBV5-1 to TRBJ1-2; D is uncertain. CDR1 is SGHRS, CDR2 YFSETQ, per germline. V was trimmed by 4 bases and J by 5 bases, leaving 21 bases between them. CDR3 length equals 16 residues. The CDR3 is CASSKGLADNLYGYTF. The DNA for the CDR3 is TGCGCCAGCAGCAAAGGCCTCGCGGATAATCTTTATGGCTACACCTTC.

CDR3 in amino acids: CASNYRALLNEQFF. The CDR3 nucleotides are TGTGCCAGCAACTACAGGGCTCTCTTGAATGAGCAGTTCTTC. The rearrangement uses TRBV6-5 and TRBJ2-1, with D perhaps matching TRBD1 (6 bases). Germline V gene lookup returns CDR1 MNHEY and CDR2 SVGAGI. Trimming shortened V by 7 bases and J by 7 bases, and 17 bases separated the two germline ends. This CDR3 has 14 residues.

The chain uses TRBV14 and TRBJ2-1; 16 bases agree with TRBD2. Germline V gene sequence: CDR1 SGHDN, CDR2 FVKESK. The CDR3 is made up of 20 amino acids. The V gene end was trimmed by 3 bases and the J gene end by 2 bases; junction bases not matched to a gene: 10. In DNA form, the CDR3 reads TGTGCCAGCAGCCATGACGGGACTAGCGGGAGGGGGGCGGCCTACAATGAGCAGTTCTTC. Residues: CASSHDGTSGRGAAYNEQFF.

The chain is built from TRBV11-2 and TRBJ1-5, with D possibly TRBD1 on 5 matching bases. The CDR3 spans 13 residues. Germline loops: CDR1 SGHAT, CDR2 FQNNGV. V lost 0 bases to trimming and J lost 11 bases, with 11 bases between them. CDR3 protein: CASSLDLGGAQHF. The CDR3 region has the DNA TGTGCCAGCAGCTTAGATTTGGGGGGAGCCCAGCATTTT.

Here the CDR3 reads CASSLGYGTSYEQYF. The CDR3, as DNA: TGTGCCAGCAGCTTGGGGTACGGGACTTCCTACGAGCAGTACTTC. This chain uses TRBV7-6 with TRBJ2-7, with D perhaps matching TRBD2 (6 bases). The CDR3 spans 15 residues. The germline V gene encodes CDR1 SGHVS and CDR2 FNYEAQ. Trimming took 3 bases from V and 1 from J, leaving 13 bases between them.

The gene calls are TRBV6-5 and TRBJ1-5; D is possibly TRBD1 (6 bases). Per the germline V gene, CDR1 is MNHEY and CDR2 is SVGAGI. Trimming removed 2 bases from V and 12 bases from J, with 14 bases in between. This CDR3 spans 13 amino acids. The CDR3 coding sequence is TGTGCCAGCAGTTACGGGGGCCAGGGCTTCCAGCATTTT. As protein: CASSYGGQGFQHF.

The chain links TRBV19 to TRBJ2-6; D is undetermined. Trimming took off 6 bases at V and 4 bases at J, with 13 bases between the two ends. CDR1 and CDR2 (germline): LNHDA, SQIVND (reference sequence). The CDR3 consists of 15 residues. The CDR3 DNA is TGTGCCAGTAGACCCCCCTCAGCAGGGGCCAACGTCCTGACTTTC. Translating gives CASRPPSAGANVLTF.

This sequence joins TRBV27 and TRBJ1-6; possibly TRBD1 for D (5 bases). Germline V gives CDR1 MNHEY, CDR2 SMNVEV (reference sequence). V lost 5 bases and J 0 bases, leaving 14 bases between the germline ends. The CDR3 consists of 17 residues. In DNA form, the CDR3 reads TGTGCCAGCAGTAACCCCACAGGCTTCTCCTATAATTCACCCCTCCACTTT. It encodes CASSNPTGFSYNSPLHF.

The genes are TRBV10-3 and TRBJ2-5; a possible D gene is TRBD1 (7 bases). The CDR3 totals 14 residues. From germline, CDR1 is ENHRY and CDR2 SYGVKD. Trimming removed 10 bases from V and 4 bases from J, with 19 bases in between. CDR3 nucleotide sequence: TGTGCCAGCAAGGTCAGCCAGGGGGGAGAGACCCAGTACTTC. Translating gives CASKVSQGGETQYF.

The chain is built from TRBV27 and TRBJ1-1; 8 nucleotides agree with TRBD1. Trimming removed 5 bases from V and 12 bases from J; junction bases left unmatched: 14. The CDR3 has 14 residues. CDR1 is MNHEY, CDR2 SMNVEV, per germline (reference sequence). The CDR3 DNA reads TGTGCCAGCAGTCCCACGGACAGGGCCCCTGGGTCTTTCTTT. Translating it yields CASSPTDRAPGSFF.

The V gene is TRBV4-2, the J gene TRBJ1-2; possible D gene TRBD1, 5 bases. CDR3 length: 14 amino acids. Trimming took 0 bases from V and 4 from J, leaving 9 bases between them. Germline V gene sequence: CDR1 LGHNA, CDR2 YNFKEQ. The CDR3 sequence: CASSQESGPYGYTF. CDR3 sequence (DNA): TGTGCCAGCAGCCAAGAATCGGGGCCCTATGGCTACACCTTC.

V gene TRBV19 combines with J gene TRBJ2-1; 8 bases map to TRBD1. V lost 6 bases and J lost 8; bases outside the gene matches: 12. From germline, CDR1 is LNHDA and CDR2 SQIVND (reference sequence). This CDR3 comprises 15 residues. The CDR3 loop is CASSLGRGLIDEQFF. CDR3 bases: TGTGCCAGTAGCCTCGGCAGGGGGCTTATCGATGAGCAGTTCTTC.

This clone has only one observation. The J gene is TRBJ2-3, the V gene TRBV3-1 (or the pseudogene TRBV3-2), with a weak D call TRBD2 (6 bases). The length of the CDR3 is 14 residues. Germline V gives CDR1 LGHDT, CDR2 YNNKEL (reference sequence). The V end was cut by 8 bases, the J end by 1 base, with 13 bases between. The chain's CDR3 is CASAPGLRTDTQYF. The CDR3 coding sequence is TGTGCCAGCGCCCCGGGACTCCGCACAGATACGCAGTATTTT.

This chain connects TRBV9 to TRBJ2-2; the match to TRBD2 covers 8 bases. The V segment lost 4 bases and the J segment 3 bases; nucleotides outside the gene matches: 8. The CDR3 loop spans 16 amino acids. The germline V gene encodes CDR1 SGDLS and CDR2 YYNGEE. The CDR3 reads CASSLRLAQYTGELFF. CDR3 bases: TGTGCCAGCAGCCTCCGACTAGCGCAGTACACCGGGGAGCTGTTTTTT.

This clone came up once. The CDR3 sequence: CAWSVTFVAFF. The CDR3 DNA reads as TGTGCCTGGAGTGTGACTTTTGTGGCTTTCTTT. This chain links TRBV30 with TRBJ1-1; D unresolved. With 0 bases removed from V and 11 bases from J, the gap between germline ends came to 10 bases. This CDR3 is 11 amino acids long. CDR1 GTSNPN and CDR2 SVGIG come from the germline V gene (reference sequence). The full variable domain, with the rest looked up from reference TRBV30 and TRBJ1-1, is SQTIHQWPATLVQPVGSPLSLECTVEGTSNPNLYWYRQAAGRGLQLLFYSVGIGQISSEVPQNLSASRPQDRQFILSSKKLLLSDSGFYLCAWSVTFVAFFGQGTRLTVV.

The chain has TRBV6-5 and TRBJ2-5; D is ambiguous. CDR3 size: 13 residues. Per the germline V gene, CDR1 is MNHEY and CDR2 is SVGAGI. Trimming cost V 7 bases and J 4 bases, with 13 bases left between them. In nucleotides, the CDR3 is TGTGCCAGCACTCCACTGGGCGGAGAGACCCAGTACTTC. Translated: CASTPLGGETQYF.

J is TRBJ2-5 and V is TRBV7-2; 7 bases are shared with TRBD2. The CDR3 has 16 amino acids. With V trimmed by 3 bases and J by 5 bases, 12 bases remained unmatched. Germline CDR1 is SGHTA and CDR2 is FQGNSA. Written as DNA, the CDR3 is TGTGCCAGCAGCTTGGGCCCCCAGGGAGGGCGGGAGACCCAGTACTTC. Protein product: CASSLGPQGGRETQYF.

This sequence joins TRBV7-9 and TRBJ1-1, with D perhaps matching TRBD1 (5 bases). CDR1 and CDR2 (germline): SEHNR, FQNEAQ (reference sequence). This CDR3 has 14 amino acids. Trimming pared 5 bases from V and 4 bases from J, leaving 14 bases between. The CDR3 loop is CASSEGRGFTEAFF. In DNA form, the CDR3 reads TGTGCCAGCAGCGAGGGGCGGGGGTTCACTGAAGCTTTCTTT.

In its sample, this clone was seen once. The rearrangement links TRBV28 to TRBJ1-5; possibly TRBD1 for D (5 bases). Germline CDR1 MDHEN, CDR2 SYDVKM. This CDR3 has 11 amino acids. Trimming shortened V by 6 bases and J by 6 bases, and 6 bases separated the two germline ends. The CDR3 spells CASSGAQPQHF. CDR3 bases: TGTGCCAGCAGCGGGGCTCAGCCCCAGCATTTT. Full variable domain (remainder filled in from reference TRBV28 and TRBJ1-5): DVKVTQSSRYLVKRTGEKVFLECVQDMDHENMFWYRQDPGLGLRLIYFSYDVKMKEKGDIPEGYSVSREKKERFSLILESASTNQTSMYLCASSGAQPQHFGDGTRLSIL.

In this sample, this clone turned up a few times. The V gene is TRBV15, the J gene TRBJ1-2, with 8 bases matching TRBD1. CDR3 size: 17 residues. Germline V lookup: CDR1 LNHNV, CDR2 YYDKDF (reference sequence). The trim removed 4 bases at V and 2 bases at J, leaving 12 bases unmatched. The CDR3 DNA reads TGTGCCACCAGCAAAACCCGGACAGGGTGGGCAAACTATGGCTACACCTTC. This gives the protein CATSKTRTGWANYGYTF.

The chain recombines TRBV3-1 (or the pseudogene TRBV3-2) with TRBJ2-7; tentative D call: TRBD1 (5 bases). V dropped 0 bases and J dropped 3 bases, with 9 bases sitting between them. This CDR3 spans 14 amino acids. Germline CDR1 reads LGHDT; CDR2 reads YNNKEL (reference sequence). The CDR3 DNA sequence: TGTGCCAGCAGCCAAGATAGTCAGGGCTACGAGCAGTACTTC. The encoded protein is CASSQDSQGYEQYF.

The chain has TRBV5-6 and TRBJ2-7; tentatively, D is TRBD1 (5 bases). The CDR3 is made up of 14 amino acids. Germline values: CDR1 SGHDT, CDR2 YYEEEE. Trimming pared 4 bases from V and 2 bases from J, leaving 13 bases between. The CDR3 reads CASSLGHPTYEQYF. In DNA, the CDR3 is TGTGCCAGCAGCCTCGGACACCCGACCTACGAGCAGTACTTC.

This clone was recorded at least ten times. V and J are TRBV27 and TRBJ1-6, with a weak D call TRBD1 (6 bases). Looked up from germline, CDR1 is MNHEY and CDR2 is SMNVEV (reference sequence). The V end lost 3 bases, the J end lost 7 bases, and 10 bases lay between the germline ends. This CDR3 region has 14 residues. For the CDR3, the DNA is TGTGCCAGCAGTTTGACAGGTGGCAATTCACCCCTCCACTTT. Encoded protein: CASSLTGGNSPLHF.

The rearrangement uses TRBV5-1 and TRBJ2-1, with D unresolved. CDR1 SGHRS and CDR2 YFSETQ come from the germline V gene. The CDR3 extends over 13 amino acids. The germline V and J ends were trimmed by 4 bases and 5 bases, with 10 bases remaining between them. CDR3 region: CASSLYRDNEQFF. The CDR3 DNA is TGCGCCAGCAGCCTTTATCGGGACAATGAGCAGTTCTTC.

The J gene is TRBJ1-3, the V gene TRBV28; D remains unclear. The CDR3 has 11 amino acids. Germline V gives CDR1 MDHEN, CDR2 SYDVKM. V was pared by 7 bases and J by 6 bases, with 7 bases between. The CDR3 sequence is CASTYLNTIYF. CDR3 DNA: TGTGCCAGCACCTACCTAAACACCATATATTTT.

The chain employs TRBV7-9 and TRBJ1-4; possibly TRBD1 for D (5 bases). In germline, CDR1 is SEHNR, CDR2 FQNEAQ (reference sequence). The CDR3 is made up of 17 amino acids. Trimming removed 0 bases at V and 0 bases at J, with 11 bases between. As DNA, the CDR3 is TGTGCCAGCAGCTTAGCCAGGTGGGGGGCAACTAATGAAAAACTGTTTTTT. The encoded protein is CASSLARWGATNEKLFF.

V usage is TRBV5-4 and J usage is TRBJ1-1, with unresolved D. V was clipped by 6 bases and J by 0 bases, with 15 bases between them. CDR1 is SGHNT, CDR2 YYREEE, per germline (reference sequence). There are 15 residues in the CDR3. In DNA, the CDR3 is TGTGCCAGCACCAACTTGGGATCTATGAACACTGAAGCTTTCTTT. As protein: CASTNLGSMNTEAFF. The full variable domain, completed using reference TRBV5-4 and TRBJ1-1, is ETGVTQSPTHLIKTRGQQVTLRCSSQSGHNTVSWYQQALGQGPQFIFQYYREEENGRGNFPPRFSGLQFPNYSSELNVNALELDDSALYLCASTNLGSMNTEAFFGQGTRLTVV.

The rearrangement joins TRBV18 to TRBJ2-2; D is unclear. V was pared by 1 base and J by 2 bases, with 11 bases between. CDR1 is KGHSH, CDR2 LQKENI, per germline. CDR3 length: 16 residues. Written as DNA, the CDR3 is TGTGCCAGCTCACCACAGGAGTGGACCAACACCGGGGAGCTGTTTTTT. Translated, it gives CASSPQEWTNTGELFF.

The V and J genes are TRBV6-5 and TRBJ1-5; 9 nucleotides line up with TRBD1. V trimming: 6 bases; J trimming: 6 bases; junction bases outside the gene matches: 3. Germline CDR1 is MNHEY and CDR2 is SVGAGI. The CDR3 consists of 13 residues. This chain's CDR3 is CASRQGASQPQHF. CDR3 nucleotides: TGTGCCAGCAGACAGGGGGCCAGTCAGCCCCAGCATTTT.

This clone was seen a single time. This chain connects TRBV30 to TRBJ2-2, with D possibly called TRBD1 or TRBD2 (5 bases each). Trimming stripped 4 bases from V and 1 base from J, with 7 bases between. The CDR3 has 13 residues. The V gene's germline CDR1 is GTSNPN and CDR2 SVGIG (reference sequence). DNA of the CDR3: TGTGCCTGGAATGGGGGGAACACCGGGGAGCTGTTTTTT. It yields the protein CAWNGGNTGELFF.

This clone was picked up one time. Germline and junction disagree at one end, which may indicate a read error. The chain combines TRBV7-9 with TRBJ1-6; 8 nucleotides line up with TRBD1. The CDR3 consists of 13 residues. Germline assignment: CDR1 SEHNR and CDR2 FQNEAQ (reference sequence). The CDR3 DNA is TGTGTCAGCCAGGACAGGGAGGATTCACCCCTCCACTTT. Encoded protein: CVSQDREDSPLHF.